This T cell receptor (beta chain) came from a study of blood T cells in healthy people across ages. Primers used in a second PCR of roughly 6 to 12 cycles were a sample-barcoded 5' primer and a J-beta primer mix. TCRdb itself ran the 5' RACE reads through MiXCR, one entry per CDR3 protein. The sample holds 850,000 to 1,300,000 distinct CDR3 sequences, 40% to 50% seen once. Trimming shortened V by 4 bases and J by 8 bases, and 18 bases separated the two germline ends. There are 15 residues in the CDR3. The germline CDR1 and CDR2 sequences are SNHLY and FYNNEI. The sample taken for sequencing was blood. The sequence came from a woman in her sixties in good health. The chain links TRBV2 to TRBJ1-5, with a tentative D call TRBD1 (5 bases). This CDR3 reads CASSGGRRNEEPQHF. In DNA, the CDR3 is TGTGCCAGCAGTGGGGGACGGCGGAATGAAGAGCCCCAGCATTTT.